The rows below give T cell receptor beta chains drawn from one sample of a study of cytomegalovirus exposure and HLA in healthy donors. Assay: immunoSEQ multiplex PCR; the TCRdb copy retains only in-frame clones and omits some. Found here are about 77,000 clones; the top ten clones hold roughly 15%. Input material: PBMCs. The receptor source for this set is a man aged 45-65 years in good health and CMV-seropositive. Each CDR3 is given with its conserved first and last residue. The order of the fields is J gene, D gene, V gene, CDR3 protein, CDR3 DNA. The D gene is left open where the match is weak.

TRBJ2-1 - TRBV9 CASSAGTSTYNEQFF TGTGCCAGCAGCGCCGGGACATCAACCTACAATGAGCAGTTCTTC
TRBJ2-5 TRBD2 TRBV5-4 CASSSALAGVQETQYF TGTGCCAGCAGCTCCGCCCTAGCGGGGGTCCAAGAGACCCAGTACTTC
TRBJ1-1 TRBD1 TRBV7-2 CASSLAGGAEAFF TGTGCCAGCAGCTTAGCAGGGGGCGCCGAGGCTTTCTTT
TRBJ2-1 - TRBV6-5 CASSGDYFSYNEQFF TGTGCCAGCAGTGGTGACTACTTCTCCTACAATGAGCAGTTCTTC
TRBJ1-2 TRBD1 TRBV7-2 CASSLHRGQEGGYTF TGTGCCAGCAGCTTACACAGGGGGCAAGAGGGTGGCTACACCTTC
TRBJ1-2 - TRBV5-1 CASTRDPGDNGYTF TGCGCCAGCACCCGGGACCCAGGGGACAATGGCTACACCTTC
TRBJ1-1 - TRBV9 CASSLQGKEAEAFF TGTGCCAGCAGCCTCCAGGGGAAGGAGGCTGAAGCTTTCTTT
TRBJ1-5 - TRBV10-3 CAISESGGNQPQHF TGTGCCATCAGTGAGTCAGGGGGTAACCAGCCCCAGCATTTT
TRBJ1-2 - TRBV6-5 CASSYLGVPYGYTF TGTGCCAGCAGTTACCTGGGAGTTCCCTATGGCTACACCTTC
TRBJ2-5 TRBD1 TRBV14 CASRARTGYQETQYF TGTGCCAGCAGAGCGAGGACAGGGTACCAAGAGACCCAGTACTTC
TRBJ2-7 - TRBV20-1 CSAHTGREQYF TGCAGTGCGCATACAGGGCGCGAGCAGTACTTC
TRBJ1-1 - TRBV13 CASKGVLAEAFF TGTGCCAGCAAGGGGGTTCTCGCTGAAGCTTTCTTT
TRBJ1-1 TRBD1 TRBV19 CASKAGGYTEAFF TGTGCCAGTAAGGCAGGGGGGTACACTGAAGCTTTCTTT
TRBJ1-1 - TRBV30 CAWSVLSLEAFF TGTGCCTGGAGTGTATTGTCTTTGGAAGCTTTCTTT
TRBJ2-3 TRBD2 TRBV4-1 CAASLSREAGGLSDTQYF TGCGCCGCCAGCCTTTCCCGTGAAGCGGGGGGTCTATCAGATACGCAGTATTTT
TRBJ1-1 TRBD1 TRBV7-9 CASSRDRGTEAFF TGTGCCAGCAGCCGGGACAGGGGAACTGAAGCTTTCTTT
TRBJ1-2 TRBD1 TRBV5-4 CASSRRQGVTDGYTF TGTGCCAGCAGCCGAAGACAGGGGGTGACTGATGGCTACACCTTC
TRBJ1-1 - TRBV7-6 CASSSRGGEMNTEAFF TGTGCCAGCAGCTCCCGGGGGGGAGAAATGAACACTGAAGCTTTCTTT
TRBJ1-4 - TRBV4-1 CASSQREGANEKLFF TGCGCCAGCAGCCAGCGGGAGGGAGCTAATGAAAAACTGTTTTTT
TRBJ1-1 - TRBV5-1 CASTYLTEGTEAFF TGCGCCAGCACTTATCTGACGGAGGGGACTGAAGCTTTCTTT
TRBJ2-5 TRBD2 TRBV15 CATSRDRFSGAETQYF TGTGCCACCAGCAGAGATCGTTTTAGCGGGGCGGAGACCCAGTACTTC
TRBJ1-6 - TRBV19 CASSPQGYSPLHF TGTGCCAGTAGTCCGCAGGGTTATTCACCCCTCCACTTT
TRBJ2-7 - TRBV10-3 CAISESPGYSYEQYF TGTGCCATCAGTGAGTCCCCGGGGTACTCCTACGAGCAGTACTTC
TRBJ1-2 - TRBV4-1 CASKQVGGVTGGYTF TGCGCCAGCAAACAAGTGGGGGGGGTAACGGGTGGCTACACCTTC
TRBJ2-7 - TRBV12-5 CASGLVPGARGGEQYF TGTGCTAGTGGTTTGGTACCAGGGGCGAGGGGGGGCGAGCAGTACTTC
TRBJ1-1 - TRBV7-6 CASIANPTGSEAFF TGTGCCAGCATTGCTAACCCGACCGGGTCCGAAGCTTTCTTT
TRBJ1-5 - TRBV2 CASLWGRTNSNQPQHF TGTGCCAGCCTTTGGGGGCGGACAAATAGCAATCAGCCCCAGCATTTT
TRBJ1-2 - TRBV27 CASSLKGVDGYTF TGTGCCAGCAGTTTGAAGGGGGTAGATGGCTACACCTTC
TRBJ1-4 TRBD1 TRBV18 CASSPPGQGNEKLFF TGTGCCAGCTCACCACCGGGACAGGGGAATGAAAAACTGTTTTTT
TRBJ2-5 - TRBV6-1 CASRVADQETQYF TGTGCCAGCAGGGTGGCAGACCAAGAGACCCAGTACTTC
TRBJ1-1 - TRBV11-2 CASSFGINTEAFF TGTGCCAGCAGCTTCGGGATTAACACTGAAGCTTTCTTT
TRBJ1-5 TRBD1 TRBV6-5 CASSPGQPNQPQHF TGTGCCAGCAGCCCGGGACAGCCAAATCAGCCCCAGCATTTT
TRBJ1-6 - TRBV5-1 CASTRDLNSPLHF TGCGCCAGCACGAGGGATCTTAATTCACCCCTCCACTTT
TRBJ1-2 TRBD1 TRBV5-1 CASSRDSPGYTF TGCGCCAGCAGCCGGGACAGCCCAGGCTACACCTTC
TRBJ2-2 - TRBV19 CASSSRPNTGELFF TGTGCCAGTAGTAGCAGGCCGAACACCGGGGAGCTGTTTTTT
TRBJ1-1 TRBD1 TRBV2 CASRPTGTEAFF TGTGCCAGCAGGCCGACAGGGACTGAAGCTTTCTTT
TRBJ2-5 - TRBV5-1 CASSLEDSGETQYF TGCGCCAGCAGCTTAGAAGACTCTGGGGAGACCCAGTACTTC
TRBJ1-4 - TRBV30 CAWSANEKLFF TGTGCCTGGAGTGCGAATGAAAAACTGTTTTTT
TRBJ1-2 - TRBV5-4 CASSRGADYGYTF TGTGCCAGCAGCCGGGGGGCAGACTATGGCTACACCTTC
TRBJ1-4 - TRBV27 CASSLWTGNEKLFF TGTGCCAGCAGTTTATGGACGGGGAATGAAAAACTGTTTTTT
TRBJ2-2 TRBD2 TRBV5-1 CASSFGGSGELFF TGCGCCAGCAGCTTCGGGGGGTCCGGGGAGCTGTTTTTT
TRBJ2-1 TRBD2 TRBV11-2 CASSSQTSGGGEQFF TGTGCCAGCAGCTCTCAGACTAGCGGGGGGGGCGAGCAGTTCTTC
TRBJ1-3 - TRBV29-1 CSVITGIAGNTIYF TGCAGCGTTATTACAGGGATAGCTGGAAACACCATATATTTT
TRBJ1-2 - TRBV6-5 CASSYSTDSGYTF TGTGCCAGCAGTTACTCTACGGACAGTGGCTACACCTTC
TRBJ2-5 - TRBV29-1 CSAERGETQYF TGCAGCGCGGAGAGGGGGGAGACCCAGTACTTC
TRBJ1-1 TRBD1 TRBV30 CAWSFVTGGKNAEAFF TGTGCCTGGAGCTTCGTTACAGGGGGAAAAAACGCTGAAGCTTTCTTT